Reported below is one TCR beta chain. This entry comes from a study of OX40 agonist ivuxolimab in advanced cancers. This CDR3 is 15 amino acids long. Between the trimmed V and J ends, which lost 5 bases and 0 bases, there was a span of 14 bases. Germline CDR1 and CDR2: SGHTA and FQGNSA. Generated by immunoSEQ multiplex PCR, the TCRdb table keeps only in-frame clones and is missing some. The data show 40,000 to 65,000 clones, around nine tenths seen once. The chain couples TRBV7-2 to TRBJ2-7, with D unclear. The clonotype was recovered from an adult with an advanced solid tumor such as melanoma, head and neck, liver or kidney cancer. The sequences come from CD4+ or CD8+ T cells sorted from blood, collected in a trial of the OX40 agonist ivuxolimab. CDR3 sequence (DNA): TGTGCCAGCAGCCGCCACGACATTTCCTCCTACGAGCAGTACTTC. It translates to CASSRHDISSYEQYF.